The TCR beta chain described here comes from a study of T cells in Graves' hyperthyroidism and ophthalmopathy. This clonotype was observed a few times. RNA transcripts yielded amplified TCR beta CDR3 regions. With the HTBI primer set, the TCR CDR3 went through a first round of RT-PCR. TCRdb re-analysed the multiplex PCR reads in MiXCR, keeping a single row per CDR3 protein. In the table there are 500,000 to 650,000 distinct CDR3 sequences, about 20% of which are singletons. Sequencing was carried out using blood. The receptor was derived from a man between 40 and 49 years old with Graves' ophthalmopathy.

The CDR3 sequence: CASSSTVTTQYF. The CDR3 DNA sequence: TGTGCCAGCAGCTCCACAGTGACTACGCAGTATTTT. The chain recombines TRBV7-9 with TRBJ2-3, with D unclear. Germline-derived CDR1 and CDR2 are SEHNR and FQNEAQ (reference sequence). This CDR3 is built from 12 residues. V was trimmed by 4 bases and J by 8 bases, leaving 10 bases between them.